This T cell receptor (beta chain) was recorded in a study of blood T cell repertoires in COVID-19. At the level of the study: Samples taken during acute and convalescent COVID-19 were collected in the United States, Italy and Spain. In each case, the material was cDNA or gDNA derived from T cells, B-cell-depleted T cells, or PBMCs.

This table comes from immunoSEQ multiplex PCR, and its TCRdb copy is limited to in-frame clones, with some not included. The table records roughly 320,000 clones, around 85% of them present only once. The germline V and J ends were trimmed by 3 bases and 2 bases, with 16 bases remaining between them. Germline V CDR1 and CDR2: KGHSH, LQKENI. The CDR3 spans 16 residues. This receptor was obtained from a human donor in a cohort sampled during active COVID-19. The chain joins TRBV18 to TRBJ1-1; D perhaps matches TRBD1 (6 bases). Sequencing was performed on peripheral blood. The CDR3 nucleotides are TGTGCCAGCTCACCGTTTCCACAGGGTCTAAACACTGAAGCTTTCTTT. It codes for CASSPFPQGLNTEAFF. The full variable domain, its missing parts supplied by reference TRBV18 and TRBJ1-1, is NAGVMQNPRHLVRRRGQEARLRCSPMKGHSHVYWYRQLPEEGLKFMVYLQKENIIDESGMPKERFSAEFPKEGPSILRIQQVVRGDSAAYFCASSPFPQGLNTEAFFGQGTRLTVV.